This is a list of T cell receptor beta chains from one sample in a study of shared clonotypes between healthy human individuals. Assay: immunoSEQ multiplex PCR; the TCRdb copy retains only in-frame clones and omits some. The repertoire holds around 2,000,000 clones, with less than 95% as singletons. Sequencing used naive CD8+ T cells sorted from blood. The receptor set was obtained from a man in his late teens or twenties in good health. Both conserved end residues are part of each CDR3. The D gene is left open where the match is weak. Some rows mark clone size as missing; the rest say once, few, many or name a class of expanded clone.

>TRBJ2-7|TRBV5-6|-|-
TGTGCCAGCAGCTTGGGACCCTCCTCCGACGAGCAGTACTTC
CASSLGPSSDEQYF
>TRBJ2-3|TRBV7-3|-|TRBD2
TGTGCCAGCAGCTCCGGGACTAGCGGGGATACGCAGTATTTT
CASSSGTSGDTQYF
>TRBJ1-5|TRBV4-1|-|-
TGCGCCAGCAGCCAAGTTCTTAGCAATCAGCCCCAGCATTTT
CASSQVLSNQPQHF
>TRBJ2-1|TRBV7-9|-|TRBD2
TGTGCCAGCAGCTCTCCGGGAGGCGATGAGCAGTTCTTC
CASSSPGGDEQFF
>TRBJ2-3|TRBV9|-|TRBD2
TGTGCCAGCAGGGGGACTAGTACAGATACGCAGTATTTT
CASRGTSTDTQYF
>TRBJ2-7|TRBV7-9|-|-
TGTGCCAGCAGTCTACCGGGGGAGCAGTACTTC
CASSLPGEQYF
>TRBJ2-7|TRBV7-2|-|TRBD2
TGTGCCAGCAGCCTGACGGCGGGGGGAAGCTACGAGCAGTACTTC
CASSLTAGGSYEQYF
>TRBJ2-5|TRBV9|-|-
TGTGCCAGCAGCGATTTTCAAGAGACCCAGTACTTC
CASSDFQETQYF
>TRBJ1-1|TRBV13|-|TRBD1
TGTGCCAGCACCCGGGACAGGGTAATGAACACTGAAGCTTTCTTT
CASTRDRVMNTEAFF
>TRBJ2-2|TRBV7-9|-|-
TGTGCCAGCAGCCCCCGACGGGGGGCCGGCGGGGAGCTGTTTTTT
CASSPRRGAGGELFF
>TRBJ1-5|TRBV19|-|-
TGTGCCAGTAGTATAGATCAAGGGGGCAATCAGCCCCAGCATTTT
CASSIDQGGNQPQHF
>TRBJ1-6|TRBV16|few|-
TGTGCCAGCAGCAAATCTCTCGGCTCCTATAATTCACCCCTCCACTTT
CASSKSLGSYNSPLHF
>TRBJ2-7|TRBV5-1|-|TRBD2
TGCGCCAGCAGCTTGGGACTAGCGGGAAGATACGAGCAGTACTTC
CASSLGLAGRYEQYF
>TRBJ2-1|TRBV6-1|-|TRBD2
TGTGCCAGCGGGACTAGCGGCTTCAATGAGCAGTTCTTC
CASGTSGFNEQFF
>TRBJ1-3|TRBV27|once|-
TGTGCCAGCAGTTTAGGTGTGGAAGGAAACACCATATATTTT
CASSLGVEGNTIYF
>TRBJ2-1|TRBV9|-|-
TGTGCCAGCAGCGTAGCGAATGAGCAGTTCTTC
CASSVANEQFF
>TRBJ2-2|TRBV27|-|-
TGTGCCAGCAGTTTGTCGGAAACCGGGGAGCTGTTTTTT
CASSLSETGELFF
>TRBJ2-7|TRBV7-2|-|TRBD2
TGTGCCAGCAGCTTAGGGATAGCGGGAGGGAACTACGAGCAGTACTTC
CASSLGIAGGNYEQYF
>TRBJ2-3|TRBV14|-|TRBD1
TGTGCCAGCAGCCAAGGCCGGGACAGCTACACAGATACGCAGTATTTT
CASSQGRDSYTDTQYF
>TRBJ1-2|TRBV6-5|-|-
TGTGCCAGCAGTTCGGGGGGCGCAGGTTATGGCTACACCTTC
CASSSGGAGYGYTF
>TRBJ1-2|TRBV7-9|-|TRBD1
TGTGCCAGCAGCTTGGGGGACAGCAAAAGGGGCTACACCTTC
CASSLGDSKRGYTF
>TRBJ2-1|TRBV10-3|-|TRBD2
TGTGCCATCAGTGGTGGTCTAGCGGGGGCTTTGAATGAGCAGTTCTTC
CAISGGLAGALNEQFF
>TRBJ1-5|TRBV6-6|-|TRBD1
TGTGCCAGCAGTTCGACAGGGGCCAATCAGCCCCAGCATTTT
CASSSTGANQPQHF
>TRBJ2-3|TRBV29-1|-|TRBD2
TGCAGCGTTAGGGAGACTAGCGGTTTCACAGATACGCAGTATTTT
CSVRETSGFTDTQYF
>TRBJ1-5|TRBV7-9|-|TRBD1
TGTGCCAGCAGTTTAGGGGGCGATCAGCCCCAGCATTTT
CASSLGGDQPQHF
>TRBJ1-3|TRBV28|-|-
TGTGCCAGCAGTATACCAGCAGAAGACTCTGGAAACACCATATATTTT
CASSIPAEDSGNTIYF
>TRBJ2-1|TRBV15|-|-
TGTGCCACCAGCAGACCCTGGGGGAATGAGCAGTTCTTC
CATSRPWGNEQFF
>TRBJ1-1|TRBV29-1|once|-
TGCAGCGTTGACGCAGGGATTGAAGCTTTCTTT
CSVDAGIEAFF
>TRBJ1-1|TRBV5-1|-|-
TGCGCCAGCAGCTTGAACGAGGGACCCACTGAAGCTTTCTTT
CASSLNEGPTEAFF
>TRBJ1-4|TRBV30|-|-
TGTGCCTGGAGTGCCGCAGGGTCAACTAATGAAAAACTGTTTTTT
CAWSAAGSTNEKLFF
>TRBJ2-3|TRBV4-1|-|TRBD2
TGCGCCAGCAGCCAAGAGGAGGGGAGGGCAACAGATACGCAGTATTTT
CASSQEEGRATDTQYF
>TRBJ2-1|TRBV4-1|-|TRBD1
TGCGCCAGCAGCCAAGAGTACAGGGGCGCCTACAATGAGCAGTTCTTC
CASSQEYRGAYNEQFF
>TRBJ1-1|TRBV30|-|TRBD1
TGTGCCTGGACCGGGACAGGGAGGGGGTACACTGAAGCTTTCTTT
CAWTGTGRGYTEAFF
>TRBJ1-2|TRBV19|-|-
TGTGCCAGTAACCCCTCCGGGGATGGCTATGGCTACACCTTC
CASNPSGDGYGYTF
>TRBJ1-2|TRBV7-9|-|-
TGTGCCAGCAGCGCGCCCCAGGACTATGGCTACACCTTC
CASSAPQDYGYTF
>TRBJ2-5|TRBV13|-|TRBD1
TGTGCCAGCAGCTCCGAGGGGGCGTACCAAGAGACCCAGTACTTC
CASSSEGAYQETQYF
>TRBJ2-3|TRBV15|-|-
TGTGCCACCAGCAGTTCGCTAGCGACTAGCACAGATACGCAGTATTTT
CATSSSLATSTDTQYF
>TRBJ1-1|TRBV4-3|-|-
TGCGCCAGCAGCCTCACGAGAGGGGAGGGCACTGAAGCTTTCTTT
CASSLTRGEGTEAFF
>TRBJ2-3|TRBV28|-|-
TGTGCCAGCAGCTCGAGTTGGGGAACAGATACGCAGTATTTT
CASSSSWGTDTQYF
>TRBJ1-1|TRBV5-1|-|-
TGCGCCAGCAGCAAGGACGTGAACACTGAAGCTTTCTTT
CASSKDVNTEAFF
>TRBJ2-7|TRBV7-9|-|-
TGTGCCAGCAGCCAAAGCATCGGGCGGAGCTCCTACGAGCAGTACTTC
CASSQSIGRSSYEQYF
>TRBJ2-7|TRBV5-4|-|-
TGTGCCAGCAGCTTGTCTGGGGTCTCCTACGAGCAGTACTTC
CASSLSGVSYEQYF